This T cell receptor beta chain was found in a study of T cells expressing NK-cell markers. On the study more broadly: Serological testing identified seven of the eight sequenced donors as HCMV-seropositive and one as seronegative.

TCRdb reworked the 5' RACE reads into one entry per CDR3 protein, no DNA. Its listing shows about 550,000 distinct CDR3 sequences. Regarding this clonotype: The antigen remains unidentified.

Study-level findings and limits: Where four donors were concerned, these clonotypes also led the CD3+CD56-NKG2C+ fraction. The share of CD8+ T cells held by dominant NKG2C+ clonotypes was about 1.0-7.5% in about 6 donors.

This sequence was found in a man aged 18 to 29 in good health. The sequenced sample was blood T cells: a sorted CD56 or NKG2C T cell subset, CD4+ or CD8+ T cells, or bulk PBMC T cells (not recorded which).

The CDR3 region is CSTTGLGGHEQFF. The chain carries TRBV20-1 and TRBJ2-1; lacking DNA, the TRBD1 call made by TCRdb goes unchecked. Germline loops: CDR1 DFQATT, CDR2 SNEGSKA (reference sequence). The CDR3 loop spans 13 amino acids.